This passage covers 8 T cell receptor beta chains from one sample sequenced in a study of T-cell memory formation after mild COVID-19. TCRdb fed the 5' RACE reads into MiXCR, producing one record per CDR3 protein. The sample yields some 130,000 distinct CDR3 sequences, approximately 6.2% seen once. Sequencing was done on a sample of PBMCs or a T cell subset sorted from them (not recorded which). The receptors stem from an adult woman who had mild COVID-19 (a few samples of this study predate the infection). Cell type and time point are not known.

This sequence joins TRBV12-3 or TRBV12-4 and TRBJ2-7; D may be TRBD1 (6 bases). Trimming cost V 2 bases and J 6 bases, with 14 bases left between them. The CDR3 is made up of 14 amino acids. The CDR3 DNA sequence: TGTGCCAGCAGTTTAATGGGGGCGTTAAGCGAGCAGTACTTC. This encodes CASSLMGALSEQYF.

This clonotype was found a few times. The chain links TRBV27 to TRBJ2-1, with 8 bases identical to TRBD2. V shed 7 bases and J 6 bases; nucleotides not matched to a gene: 8. In germline, CDR1 is MNHEY, CDR2 SMNVEV (reference sequence). This CDR3 comprises 14 residues. The CDR3 nucleotides are TGTGCCAGCACCTTGAGCGGGAGCTTCAATGAGCAGTTCTTC. Amino acids: CASTLSGSFNEQFF.

This clonotype has only a few counts. V and J are TRBV15 and TRBJ2-7, with 10 bases identical to TRBD1. CDR1 and CDR2 (germline): LNHNV, YYDKDF (reference sequence). The length of the CDR3 is 15 residues. With 3 bases clipped from V and 4 bases from J, the junction kept 6 bases outside the gene matches. CDR3 coding DNA: TGTGCCACCAGCAGCCCCGGGACAGGGGAATACGAGCAGTACTTC. This gives the protein CATSSPGTGEYEQYF. Using reference TRBV15 and TRBJ2-7 for the parts outside the CDR3, the full variable domain is DAMVIQNPRYQVTQFGKPVTLSCSQTLNHNVMYWYQQKSSQAPKLLFHYYDKDFNNEADTPDNFQSRRPNTSFCFLDIRSPGLGDTAMYLCATSSPGTGEYEQYFGPGTRLTVT.

The table lists this clonotype with many counts. The rearrangement joins TRBV9 to TRBJ1-4; D is ambiguous. CDR1 and CDR2 (germline): SGDLS, YYNGEE. Trimming took off 0 bases at V and 7 bases at J, with 10 bases between the two ends. The CDR3 has 14 residues. CDR3 in amino acids: CASSVGRVTEKLFF. The CDR3 coding sequence is TGTGCCAGCAGCGTAGGCCGGGTAACTGAAAAACTGTTTTTT.

This clonotype was observed a few times. This chain joins TRBV28 and TRBJ1-6, with D tentatively TRBD1 (5 bases). This CDR3 contains 15 residues. CDR1 and CDR2 (germline): MDHEN, SYDVKM. Trimming pared 6 bases from V and 7 bases from J, leaving 16 bases between. CDR3 region: CASRSGHRRNSPLHF. Here the CDR3 DNA reads TGTGCCAGCAGGTCAGGACATCGGCGAAATTCACCCCTCCACTTT.

This clonotype was seen many times. The chain couples TRBV5-1 to TRBJ2-7, with TRBD1 matching 7 bases. The CDR3 length is 13 residues. Germline V gives CDR1 SGHRS, CDR2 YFSETQ. The junction had 5 bases not matched to a gene; V was cut back by 4 bases and J by 4 bases. CDR3 protein: CASSPGTVYEQYF. DNA of the CDR3: TGCGCCAGCAGCCCGGGGACAGTGTACGAGCAGTACTTC. Combining the CDR3 with reference TRBV5-1 and TRBJ2-7 gives the whole variable domain KAGVTQTPRYLIKTRGQQVTLSCSPISGHRSVSWYQQTPGQGLQFLFEYFSETQRNKGNFPGRFSGRQFSNSRSEMNVSTLELGDSALYLCASSPGTVYEQYFGPGTRLTVT.

The table lists this clonotype with many counts. This rearrangement joins TRBV4-2 to TRBJ1-1, with a tentative D call TRBD1 (5 bases). This CDR3 has 13 amino acids. CDR1 and CDR2 (germline): LGHNA, YNFKEQ. V was pared by 3 bases and J by 2 bases, with 7 bases between. The CDR3 DNA sequence: TGTGCCAGCAGCCAGGGGGGAAACACTGAAGCTTTCTTT. Translating gives CASSQGGNTEAFF.

This clonotype appeared a few times. The chain is built from TRBV5-1 and TRBJ2-2; tentatively, D is TRBD2 (5 bases). Trimming stripped 0 bases from V and 8 bases from J, with 17 bases between. The CDR3 runs to 16 residues. Germline V gene sequence: CDR1 SGHRS, CDR2 YFSETQ. Here the CDR3 reads CASSLGDKGVLGELFF. The CDR3 bases are TGCGCCAGCAGCTTGGGAGACAAGGGAGTACTTGGGGAGCTGTTTTTT.